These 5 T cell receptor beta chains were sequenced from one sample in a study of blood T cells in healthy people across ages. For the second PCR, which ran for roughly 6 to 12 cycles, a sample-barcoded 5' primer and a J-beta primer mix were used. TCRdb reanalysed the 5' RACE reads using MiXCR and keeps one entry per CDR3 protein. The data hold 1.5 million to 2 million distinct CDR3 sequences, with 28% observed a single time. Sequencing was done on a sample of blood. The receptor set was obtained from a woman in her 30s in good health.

The CDR3 region has the DNA TGTGCCAGCAGTGAAGAGACAGGGGCCGAGCAGTACTTC. This sequence encodes CASSEETGAEQYF. The rearrangement uses TRBV2 and TRBJ2-7, with TRBD1 matching over 8 bases. The junction had 2 bases not matched to a gene; V was cut back by 1 base and J by 6 bases. The CDR3 is made up of 13 amino acids. Germline V gene lookup returns CDR1 SNHLY and CDR2 FYNNEI.

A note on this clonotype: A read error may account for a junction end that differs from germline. The DNA for the CDR3 is TGTGTCAGCAGTAGACAGAACACAGATACGCAGTATTTT. Protein sequence: CVSSRQNTDTQYF. The chain joins TRBV6-2 or TRBV6-3 to TRBJ2-3, with a weak D call TRBD1 (5 bases). The CDR3 is 13 amino acids. Germline loops: CDR1 MNHEY, CDR2 SVGEGT.

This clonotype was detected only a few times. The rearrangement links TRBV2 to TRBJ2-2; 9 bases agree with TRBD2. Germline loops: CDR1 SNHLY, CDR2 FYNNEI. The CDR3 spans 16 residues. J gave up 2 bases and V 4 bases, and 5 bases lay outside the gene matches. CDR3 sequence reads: CASSGLAGLNTGELFF. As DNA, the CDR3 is TGTGCCAGCAGTGGTCTAGCGGGGCTAAACACCGGGGAGCTGTTTTTT.

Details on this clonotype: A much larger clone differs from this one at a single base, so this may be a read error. The CDR3 sequence: CACSHKTLRDRDANYGYTF. DNA of the CDR3: TGCGCCTGCAGCCACAAGACCCTCCGGGACAGGGATGCTAACTATGGCTACACCTTC. The chain couples TRBV4-1 to TRBJ1-2; 9 nucleotides match TRBD1. Looked up from germline, CDR1 is MGHRA and CDR2 is YSYEKL. This CDR3 comprises 19 residues.

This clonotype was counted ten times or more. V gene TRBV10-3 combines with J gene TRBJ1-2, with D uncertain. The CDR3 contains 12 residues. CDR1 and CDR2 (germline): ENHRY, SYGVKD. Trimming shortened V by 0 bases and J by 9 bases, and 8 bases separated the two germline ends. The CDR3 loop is CAISESGPSYTF. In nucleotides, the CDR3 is TGTGCCATCAGTGAGTCAGGTCCGAGCTACACCTTC.